The rows below give T cell receptor beta chains drawn from one sample of a study of cytomegalovirus exposure and HLA in healthy donors. Using immunoSEQ multiplex PCR, the repertoire was profiled, and TCRdb retains in-frame clones only, with some absent. The sample has some 120,000 clones; roughly 74% are singletons. The specimen was PBMCs. The receptors here all came from a woman aged 45-59 years in good health and CMV-seropositive. Both conserved end residues are part of each CDR3. Each record gives: CDR3 length, V gene, D gene, J gene, clone size, CDR3 protein, CDR3 DNA. The D gene is left open where the match is weak. The size entry is marked missing in some rows and otherwise reads once, few, many or a size class.

13	TRBV2	TRBD1	TRBJ2-7	.	CASRGTGVYEQYF	TGTGCCAGCAGGGGGACAGGGGTGTACGAGCAGTACTTC
14	TRBV7-2	TRBD1	TRBJ1-2	.	CASSRGGGPRGYTF	TGTGCCAGCAGCCGAGGGGGCGGCCCTCGTGGCTACACCTTC
15	TRBV2	TRBD1	TRBJ1-2	.	CASSADRDLGYGYTF	TGTGCCAGCAGTGCCGACAGGGATCTAGGCTATGGCTACACCTTC
13	TRBV10-3	.	TRBJ1-3	.	CAISGGIGNTIYF	TGTGCCATCAGTGGCGGGATAGGAAACACCATATATTTT
11	TRBV20-1	TRBD1	TRBJ2-3	.	CSPGGSDTQYF	TGCAGTCCAGGGGGTTCAGATACGCAGTATTTT
12	TRBV30	.	TRBJ2-2	.	CAWAGYTGELFF	TGTGCCTGGGCCGGGTACACCGGGGAGCTGTTTTTT
16	TRBV5-6	TRBD1	TRBJ2-7	.	CASSPSGTGGMGEQYF	TGTGCCAGCAGTCCGTCCGGGACAGGGGGCATGGGCGAGCAGTACTTC
14	TRBV11-2	.	TRBJ2-5	.	CASSLAGLRGTQYF	TGTGCCAGCAGCTTAGCAGGGCTCAGGGGGACCCAGTACTTC
16	TRBV7-8	TRBD1	TRBJ1-1	.	CASSNRGQAYPGEAFF	TGTGCCAGCAGCAACCGGGGACAGGCCTACCCCGGGGAGGCTTTCTTT
15	TRBV5-1	TRBD2	TRBJ2-5	.	CASSSGLAGQETQYF	TGCGCCAGCAGCAGCGGACTAGCGGGTCAAGAGACCCAGTACTTC
12	TRBV29-1	.	TRBJ2-7	.	CSVGLTVYEQYF	TGCAGCGTTGGATTAACGGTCTACGAGCAGTACTTC
15	TRBV29-1	TRBD1	TRBJ2-3	.	CSVVRPGQSTDTQYF	TGCAGCGTTGTCAGGCCGGGACAGTCGACAGATACGCAGTATTTT
13	TRBV30	TRBD1	TRBJ2-3	few	CAWSGDSPDTQYF	TGTGCCTGGAGTGGGGACAGCCCAGATACGCAGTATTTT
14	TRBV9	.	TRBJ1-6	.	CASRQGTENSPLHF	TGTGCCAGCAGGCAGGGGACGGAGAATTCACCCCTCCACTTT
13	TRBV6-5	TRBD2	TRBJ2-5	.	CASTGEGTETQYF	TGTGCCAGCACCGGGGAGGGTACGGAGACCCAGTACTTC
17	TRBV5-1	.	TRBJ2-1	.	CASSLGWGGPGMDEQLF	TGCGCCAGCAGTTTGGGGTGGGGGGGCCCAGGGATGGATGAGCAGCTCTTC
16	TRBV5-6	TRBD1	TRBJ1-2	.	CASSPYGTGVLGGYPF	TGTGCCAGCAGCCCGTACGGGACAGGGGTTTTAGGTGGCTACCCCTTC
13	TRBV6-5	TRBD1	TRBJ1-1	few	CASRRQGGTEAFF	TGTGCCAGTCGGAGACAGGGCGGCACTGAAGCTTTCTTT
14	TRBV27	.	TRBJ1-1	few	CASRLGTSNTEAFF	TGTGCCAGCAGACTGGGGACATCCAACACTGAAGCTTTCTTT
15	TRBV6-1	TRBD1	TRBJ2-6	.	CASSDGTGGANVLTF	TGTGCCAGCAGTGATGGGACAGGGGGGGCCAACGTCCTGACTTTC
15	TRBV9	.	TRBJ1-5	.	CASSSAGGADQPQHF	TGTGCCAGCAGCTCCGCAGGCGGGGCAGATCAGCCCCAGCATTTT
16	TRBV10-3	TRBD1	TRBJ2-2	.	CAISEMRQGDTGELFF	TGTGCCATCAGTGAGATGAGACAGGGGGACACCGGGGAGCTGTTTTTT
16	TRBV30	TRBD2	TRBJ2-3	.	CAWIRGGTARSGTQYF	TGTGCCTGGATACGGGGGGGAACAGCTCGGAGTGGTACGCAGTATTTT
12	TRBV30	.	TRBJ1-4	once	CAWWGGNEKLFF	TGTGCCTGGTGGGGAGGGAATGAAAAACTGTTTTTT
15	TRBV30	.	TRBJ2-4	few	CAWRTDSAAKNIQYF	TGTGCCTGGAGGACGGACAGTGCAGCCAAAAACATTCAGTACTTC
13	TRBV2	.	TRBJ1-2	.	CASSVGSHYGYPF	TGTGCCAGCAGTGTCGGTAGTCACTATGGCTACCCCTTC
15	TRBV5-6	.	TRBJ1-3	.	CASSLRERGGNTIYF	TGTGCCAGCAGCTTACGGGAGAGAGGTGGAAACACCATATATTTT
16	TRBV19	TRBD2	TRBJ2-5	.	CASSQSAGTTQETQYF	TGTGCCAGTAGTCAATCCGCCGGGACTACCCAAGAGACCCAGTACTTC
17	TRBV7-6	TRBD2	TRBJ2-3	few	CASSLGSGGTRWDTQYF	TGTGCCAGCAGCTTAGGCTCCGGTGGGACTAGATGGGATACGCAGTATTTT
16	TRBV7-9	TRBD2	TRBJ2-1	many	CASSPQGLAGWDEQFF	TGTGCCAGCAGCCCCCAGGGCCTAGCGGGTTGGGATGAGCAGTTCTTC